The present TCR beta chain was sequenced within a study of T-cell reconstitution after alpha-beta-depleted transplantation in children listed by TCRdb under 2016. Looking at the study overall: Using TCR repertoire profiling, the study quantitatively followed how T-cell immune reconstitution unfolded in children after TCRalphabeta/CD19-depleted allogeneic hematopoietic cell transplantation.

V is pared back by 6 bases and J by 7 bases, with 18 bases lying between the germline termini. The CDR3, from cysteine to phenylalanine, totals 14 residues. Only the CDR3 region is kept as DNA, spanning 42 bases read in frame from base 1. According to the germline V gene, CDR1 reads SGHTA and CDR2 reads FQGNSA. Receptor libraries were prepared by PCR. The sequencing machine was an Illumina HiSeq 2500. TCR libraries were prepared with molecular barcoding, using unique molecular identifiers to normalize TCRbeta repertoire quantification. TCRdb applied fastp at Q25 and MiXCR to the public reads, then kept only in-frame beta chains. Rows merge per CDR3 protein into single entries with the most common DNA and genes. For this sample there are hundreds of thousands of distinct CDR3 sequences; about 15% appear just once. The biggest ten clones account for approximately 1% of the sample. About this clonotype itself: The target of this receptor is not known. No per-base quality is available; no much larger clone lies one base away.

The sequencing used PBMCs from the stem cell graft donor, collected from the stem cell graft. The sequence links TRBV7-2 to TRBJ2-5, with a tentative D call of TRBD1 or TRBD2, each matching 6 bases. The source of this sequence is a human donor who donated a stem cell graft to a child with acute myeloid leukemia. The DNA sequence reads TGTGCCAGCAGTCGTAGAGGACGGGGGCTGACCCAGTACTTC. Translated, this gives CASSRRGRGLTQYF.